This entry lists 5 T cell receptor beta chains sequenced from one sample in a study of blood T cell repertoires in COVID-19. Here immunoSEQ multiplex PCR was the method, and the copy in TCRdb shows in-frame clones only, minus some. The top ten hold 6% to 6.5% of the sample, which has tens of thousands of clones, around nine tenths seen once. Sequencing input: peripheral blood. These receptors were obtained from an older woman with COVID-19, enrolled during active disease.

The chain is built from TRBV27 and TRBJ1-5; D unresolved. This CDR3 is 16 amino acids long. CDR1 and CDR2 from the germline V gene are MNHEY and SMNVEV (reference sequence). V lost 5 bases to trimming and J lost 2 bases, with 16 bases between them. As DNA, the CDR3 is TGTGCCAGCAGTCGTACGGGGAGGGTTGGCAATCAGCCCCAGCATTTT. Translated, it gives CASSRTGRVGNQPQHF.

This CDR3 reads CASSTYRGSQPQHF. The CDR3, as DNA: TGTGCCAGCAGTACGTACAGGGGTTCTCAGCCCCAGCATTTT. The J gene is TRBJ1-5, the V gene TRBV6-2 or TRBV6-3; 7 bases match TRBD1. Trimming removed 5 bases from V and 6 bases from J; junction bases left unmatched: 7. The germline CDR1 and CDR2 sequences are MNHEY and SVGEGT. The CDR3 is 14 residues long.

The J gene is TRBJ1-2, the V gene TRBV29-1, with a possible D match to TRBD1 (6 bases). Between the trimmed V and J ends, which lost 3 bases and 5 bases, there was a span of 13 bases. The CDR3 is 13 residues long. Germline CDR1 SQVTM, CDR2 ANQGSEA. The CDR3 coding sequence is TGCAGCGTTGATGGGGGCACTGGGTATGGCTACACCTTC. It codes for CSVDGGTGYGYTF. Full variable domain (outside the CDR3, taken from reference TRBV29-1 and TRBJ1-2): SAVISQKPSRDICQRGTSLTIQCQVDSQVTMMFWYRQQPGQSLTLIATANQGSEATYESGFVIDKFPISRPNLTFSTLTVSNMSPEDSSIYLCSVDGGTGYGYTFGSGTRLTVV.

The rearrangement uses TRBV19 and TRBJ1-5, with D maybe TRBD1 (5 bases). Trimming took 3 bases from V and 0 from J, leaving 9 bases between them. The germline gives CDR1 LNHDA, CDR2 SQIVND (reference sequence). The CDR3 consists of 15 residues. CDR3 region: CASSITGTSNQPQHF. The CDR3 DNA follows: TGTGCCAGTAGTATCACAGGTACTAGCAATCAGCCCCAGCATTTT. The whole variable domain, remainder taken from reference TRBV19 and TRBJ1-5, is DGGITQSPKYLFRKEGQNVTLSCEQNLNHDAMYWYRQDPGQGLRLIYYSQIVNDFQKGDIAEGYSVSREKKESFPLTVTSAQKNPTAFYLCASSITGTSNQPQHFGDGTRLSIL.

This clone came up a few times. This rearrangement joins TRBV5-1 to TRBJ2-1, with D unclear. V gave up 5 bases and J gave up 2 bases, with 11 bases separating them. The CDR3 spans 14 residues. Looked up from germline, CDR1 is SGHRS and CDR2 is YFSETQ. CDR3 region: CASSPGEAYNEQFF. CDR3 DNA: TGCGCCAGCAGTCCCGGCGAGGCCTACAATGAGCAGTTCTTC.